The 19 T cell receptor beta chains below come from one sample, sequenced in a study of blood T cell repertoires in COVID-19 (dated by TCRdb to about 2020). Receptor libraries were prepared by the immunoSEQ multiplex PCR assay. Drawn from immuneACCESS, this table holds only the in-frame rearrangements with V and J called that TCRdb kept. Clones are partly lost; checked studies trace under half to an unresolved V gene and leave the rest unexplained. Present in this sample are approximately 270,000 clones, 85% to 90% of which were seen just once. 1.3% to 1.5% of the sample lies in the top ten. Input material: peripheral blood. The source is a man of 80 years or more with acute or convalescent COVID-19.

CDR3: CASSQGSGISGSAYEQYF. For the CDR3, the DNA is TGTGCCAGCAGCCAAGGGTCCGGGATCAGCGGGAGCGCCTACGAGCAGTACTTC. The chain carries TRBV3-1 (or the pseudogene TRBV3-2) and TRBJ2-7, with 8 positions matching TRBD2. Losses at the gene ends were 1 base for V and 2 bases for J; bases not matched to a gene: 13. Germline CDR1 and CDR2: LGHDT and YNNKEL (reference sequence). This CDR3 is built from 18 residues.

This clone was seen only a few times. V usage is TRBV5-1 and J usage is TRBJ2-1; 9 bases agree with TRBD2. The length of the CDR3 is 16 residues. Germline assignment: CDR1 SGHRS and CDR2 YFSETQ. Trimming cost V 4 bases and J 6 bases; bases outside gene matches: 11. CDR3 in amino acids: CASSLGASGKGNEQFF. The CDR3 nucleotides read TGCGCCAGCAGCCTGGGGGCTAGCGGGAAGGGCAATGAGCAGTTCTTC.

The V call is TRBV19, the J call TRBJ1-3; D remains ambiguous. The CDR3 is 15 residues long. V was pared by 4 bases and J by 7 bases, with 17 bases between. The germline CDR1 and CDR2 sequences are LNHDA and SQIVND (reference sequence). CDR3 in amino acids: CASSKGIRTGNTIYF. For the CDR3, the DNA is TGTGCCAGTAGTAAGGGAATTCGGACGGGGAACACCATATATTTT.

The chain couples TRBV7-3 to TRBJ2-1; 14 bases match TRBD2. V gave up 5 bases and J gave up 8 bases; unmatched junction bases: 11. The CDR3 has 17 residues. Germline CDR1 reads SGHTA; CDR2 reads FQGTGA. The CDR3 DNA reads as TGTGCCAGCAGCACGGGACTAGCGGGAGCAGCTAGAGATGAGCAGTTCTTC. It yields the protein CASSTGLAGAARDEQFF.

This rearrangement joins TRBV6-2 or TRBV6-3 to TRBJ2-7; D is possibly TRBD1 (5 bases). CDR1 MNHEY and CDR2 SVGEGT come from the germline V gene. The CDR3 has 16 amino acids. With 2 bases removed from V and 0 bases from J, the gap between germline ends came to 14 bases. The CDR3 bases are TGTGCCAGCAGTTACGGGGCCAGCCAGTCCTCCTACGAGCAGTACTTC. Amino acids: CASSYGASQSSYEQYF.

DNA of the CDR3: TGTGCCAGCAGCGTAGAGCCTAGATCTTACAATGAGCAGTTCTTC. It specifies CASSVEPRSYNEQFF. This chain connects TRBV9 to TRBJ2-1; D not resolved. The CDR3 spans 15 residues. The V gene's germline CDR1 is SGDLS and CDR2 YYNGEE. Trimming pared 0 bases from V and 4 bases from J, leaving 11 bases between.

The chain combines TRBV2 with TRBJ1-3; D possibly corresponds to TRBD1 (5 bases). Germline V lookup: CDR1 SNHLY, CDR2 FYNNEI. CDR3 length equals 14 residues. V lost 0 bases, J lost 4 bases, and 7 bases lay in between. CDR3 protein: CASSEARAGNTIYF. The CDR3 DNA sequence: TGTGCCAGCAGTGAAGCCAGGGCCGGAAACACCATATATTTT.

J is TRBJ1-5 and V is TRBV3-1 (or the pseudogene TRBV3-2); 9 nucleotides agree with TRBD1. The V and J ends lost 4 bases and 1 base, in that order; junction bases with no gene match: 5. There are 16 residues in the CDR3. The germline CDR1 and CDR2 sequences are LGHDT and YNNKEL (reference sequence). CDR3 sequence reads: CASSPGQGPSNQPQHF. The CDR3 DNA is TGTGCCAGCAGCCCGGGACAGGGTCCAAGCAATCAGCCCCAGCATTTT.

The rearrangement uses TRBV19 and TRBJ2-1; tentative D call: TRBD1 (6 bases). CDR1 is LNHDA and CDR2 is SQIVND in the germline V gene (reference sequence). CDR3 length equals 14 residues. V was cut by 3 bases and J by 9 bases, with 15 bases left in between. CDR3 loop: CASSIRRPRGEQFF. The CDR3 DNA is TGTGCCAGTAGTATCCGGCGGCCCAGGGGTGAGCAGTTCTTC.

J is TRBJ1-5 and V is TRBV6-5, with D perhaps TRBD1 (5 bases). Deletions cut 10 bases from V and 0 bases from J, with 7 bases between. The CDR3 is 12 residues long. Germline CDR1 is MNHEY and CDR2 is SVGAGI. CDR3 loop: CATGSSNQPQHF. CDR3 bases: TGTGCCACAGGGTCTAGCAATCAGCCCCAGCATTTT.

The chain recombines TRBV18 with TRBJ1-2, with D tentatively TRBD1 (5 bases). Per germline, CDR1 KGHSH and CDR2 LQKENI. CDR3 size: 17 residues. V lost 0 bases to trimming and J lost 0 bases, with 14 bases between them. The CDR3 sequence: CASSPPQDSSANYGYTF. The CDR3 nucleotides are TGTGCCAGCTCACCACCGCAAGACAGCTCAGCTAACTATGGCTACACCTTC.

The sample holds one count of this clone. This chain joins TRBV7-2 and TRBJ1-3; D gene uncertain. Germline CDR1 and CDR2: SGHTA and FQGNSA. Deletions cut 3 bases from V and 0 bases from J, with 9 bases between. This CDR3 has 15 amino acids. CDR3 sequence reads: CASSLEEGSGNTIYF. DNA of the CDR3: TGTGCCAGCAGCTTGGAGGAGGGCTCTGGAAACACCATATATTTT.

V gene TRBV3-1 (or the pseudogene TRBV3-2) combines with J gene TRBJ2-3; a possible D gene is TRBD2 (6 bases). Trimming cost V 4 bases and J 2 bases, with 13 bases left between them. Germline-derived CDR1 and CDR2 are LGHDT and YNNKEL (reference sequence). There are 15 residues in the CDR3. The CDR3 DNA reads as TGTGCCAGCAGCCCCCGGGACTCGTACACAGATACGCAGTATTTT. Translation gives CASSPRDSYTDTQYF.

The chain has TRBV19 and TRBJ1-4; D may be TRBD1 (6 bases). V was trimmed by 10 bases and J by 3 bases, leaving 15 bases between them. CDR3 length: 14 residues. In germline, CDR1 is LNHDA, CDR2 SQIVND (reference sequence). This chain's CDR3 is CATQATGSNEKLFF. For the CDR3, the DNA is TGTGCCACCCAGGCGACAGGTTCTAATGAAAAACTGTTTTTT.

The rearrangement joins TRBV5-1 to TRBJ2-1; the D gene is possibly TRBD2 (5 bases). The V gene's germline CDR1 is SGHRS and CDR2 YFSETQ. V lost 0 bases, J lost 10 bases, and 20 bases lay in between. This CDR3 is built from 16 residues. The CDR3 region has the DNA TGCGCCAGCAGCTTGGATGGGGTACGCGCGGGTGGGGAGCAGTTCTTC. It specifies CASSLDGVRAGGEQFF.

This chain joins TRBV6-2 or TRBV6-3 and TRBJ2-2; 9 nucleotides match TRBD2. The CDR3 contains 18 residues. CDR1 and CDR2 (germline): MNHEY, SVGEGT. With V trimmed by 5 bases and J by 5 bases, 15 bases remained unmatched. Here the CDR3 reads CASSKHVLAGPGTGELFF. The CDR3 coding sequence is TGTGCCAGCAGTAAACACGTCCTAGCGGGGCCGGGGACCGGGGAGCTGTTTTTT.

The V and J genes are TRBV7-9 and TRBJ2-3; 9 bases align to TRBD1. Germline V gene sequence: CDR1 SEHNR, CDR2 FQNEAQ (reference sequence). V was pared by 5 bases and J by 2 bases, with 5 bases of the junction left unmatched. The CDR3 sequence is 15 residues long. CDR3: CASSPRDRVTDTQYF. The CDR3 bases are TGTGCCAGCAGCCCACGGGACAGGGTCACAGATACGCAGTATTTT. Supplemented by reference TRBV7-9 and TRBJ2-3, the full variable domain reads DTGVSQNPRHKITKRGQNVTFRCDPISEHNRLYWYRQTLGQGPEFLTYFQNEAQLEKSRLLSDRFSAERPKGSFSTLEIQRTEQGDSAMYLCASSPRDRVTDTQYFGPGTRLTVL.

V is TRBV15 and J is TRBJ2-1; maybe TRBD1 (6 bases). The length of the CDR3 is 16 residues. Per the germline V gene, CDR1 is LNHNV and CDR2 is YYDKDF (reference sequence). V shed 5 bases and J shed 8 bases, with 22 bases lying between them. The CDR3: CATSRRPRGTVDEQFF. As DNA, the CDR3 is TGTGCCACCAGCCGCCGACCGAGGGGGACGGTGGATGAGCAGTTCTTC.

The chain joins TRBV15 to TRBJ2-1, with 8 bases lining up with TRBD2. Germline V gene lookup returns CDR1 LNHNV and CDR2 YYDKDF (reference sequence). The CDR3 totals 14 residues. V shed 3 bases and J 7 bases; nucleotides not matched to a gene: 5. The CDR3 bases are TGTGCCACCAGCAGGCGCGGGAGGATGAATGAGCAGTTCTTC. Translation: CATSRRGRMNEQFF.